This T cell receptor beta chain is from a study of blood T cell repertoires in COVID-19. Study background: The analysed material was cDNA or gDNA that came from T cells, B-cell-depleted T cells, or PBMCs.

Trimming shortened V by 5 bases and J by 1 base, and 15 bases separated the two germline ends. Germline lookup yields CDR1 SGHRS and CDR2 YFSETQ. This CDR3 is built from 16 residues. Profiled with immunoSEQ multiplex PCR; TCRdb holds only in-frame clones, not every one. The sample holds about 150,000 clones, around 90% seen once. The source material was PBMCs or T cells enriched from blood (not recorded which). J is TRBJ2-2 and V is TRBV5-1, with D tentatively TRBD2 (6 bases). The TCR comes from a woman in her 40s who had been exposed to COVID-19. CDR3 region: CASRADLAVNTGELFF. CDR3 DNA sequence: TGCGCCAGCAGGGCCGACTTAGCGGTGAACACCGGGGAGCTGTTTTTT.